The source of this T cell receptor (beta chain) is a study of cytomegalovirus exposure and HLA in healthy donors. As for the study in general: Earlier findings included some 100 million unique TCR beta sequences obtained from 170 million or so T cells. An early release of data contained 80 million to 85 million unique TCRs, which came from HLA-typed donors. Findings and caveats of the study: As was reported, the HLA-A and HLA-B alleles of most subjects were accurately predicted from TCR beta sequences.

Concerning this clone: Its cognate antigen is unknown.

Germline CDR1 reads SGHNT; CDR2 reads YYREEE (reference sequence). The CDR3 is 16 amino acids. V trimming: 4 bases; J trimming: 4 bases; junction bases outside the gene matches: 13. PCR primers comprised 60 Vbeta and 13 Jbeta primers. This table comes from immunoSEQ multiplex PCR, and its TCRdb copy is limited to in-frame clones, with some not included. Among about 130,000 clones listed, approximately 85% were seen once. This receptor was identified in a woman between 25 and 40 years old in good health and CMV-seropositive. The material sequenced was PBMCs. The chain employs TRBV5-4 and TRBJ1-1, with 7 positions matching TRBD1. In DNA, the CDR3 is TGTGCCAGCAGCCCTCCATCTAGACAGGGTACCACTGAAGCTTTCTTT. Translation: CASSPPSRQGTTEAFF. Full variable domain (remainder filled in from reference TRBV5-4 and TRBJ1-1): ETGVTQSPTHLIKTRGQQVTLRCSSQSGHNTVSWYQQALGQGPQFIFQYYREEENGRGNFPPRFSGLQFPNYSSELNVNALELDDSALYLCASSPPSRQGTTEAFFGQGTRLTVV.